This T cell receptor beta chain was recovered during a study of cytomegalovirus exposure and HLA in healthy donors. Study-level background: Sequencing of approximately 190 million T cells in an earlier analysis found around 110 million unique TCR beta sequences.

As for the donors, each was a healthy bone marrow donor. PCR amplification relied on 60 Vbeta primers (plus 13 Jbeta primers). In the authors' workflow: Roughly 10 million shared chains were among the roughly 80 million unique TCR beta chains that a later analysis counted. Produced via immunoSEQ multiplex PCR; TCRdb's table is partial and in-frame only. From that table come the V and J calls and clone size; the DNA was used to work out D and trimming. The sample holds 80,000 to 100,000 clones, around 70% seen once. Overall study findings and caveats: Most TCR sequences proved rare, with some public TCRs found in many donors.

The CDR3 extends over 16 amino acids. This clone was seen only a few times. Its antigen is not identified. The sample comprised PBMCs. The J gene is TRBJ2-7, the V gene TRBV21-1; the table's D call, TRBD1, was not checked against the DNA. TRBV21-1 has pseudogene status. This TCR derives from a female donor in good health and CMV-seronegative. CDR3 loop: CASSSSEGQGPYEQYF. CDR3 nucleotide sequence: TGTGCCAGCAGCTCAAGCGAGGGACAGGGGCCTTACGAGCAGTACTTC.